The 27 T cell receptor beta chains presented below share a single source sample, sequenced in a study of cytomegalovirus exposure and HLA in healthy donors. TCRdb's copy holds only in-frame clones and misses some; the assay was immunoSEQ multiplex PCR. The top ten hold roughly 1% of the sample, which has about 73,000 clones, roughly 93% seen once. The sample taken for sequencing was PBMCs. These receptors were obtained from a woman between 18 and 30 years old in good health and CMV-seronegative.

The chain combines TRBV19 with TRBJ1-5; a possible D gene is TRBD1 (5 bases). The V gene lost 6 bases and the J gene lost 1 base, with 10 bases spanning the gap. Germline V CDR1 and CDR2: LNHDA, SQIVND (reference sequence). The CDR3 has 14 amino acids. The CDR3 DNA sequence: TGTGCCAGTAGGGCAGGGAACAGCAATCAGCCCCAGCATTTT. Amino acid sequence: CASRAGNSNQPQHF.

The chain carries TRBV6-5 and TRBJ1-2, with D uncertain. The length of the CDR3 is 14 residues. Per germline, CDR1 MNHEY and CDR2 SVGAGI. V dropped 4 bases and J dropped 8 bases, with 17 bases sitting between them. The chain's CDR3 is CASSSPEDPRGYTF. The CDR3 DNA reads TGTGCCAGCAGTTCCCCTGAGGATCCCCGCGGCTACACCTTC.

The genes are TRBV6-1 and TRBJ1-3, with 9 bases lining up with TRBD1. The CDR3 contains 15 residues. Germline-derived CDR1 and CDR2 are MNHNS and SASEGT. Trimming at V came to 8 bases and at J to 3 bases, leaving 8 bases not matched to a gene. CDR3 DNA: TGTGCCAGCCGAGAGTTGACAGGGGGTGGAAACACCATATATTTT. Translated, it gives CASRELTGGGNTIYF.

CDR3 sequence: CASSQGQGWKQYF. The CDR3 coding sequence is TGCGCCAGCAGCCAAGGACAGGGGTGGAAGCAGTACTTC. This chain links TRBV4-3 with TRBJ2-7, with TRBD1 identical over 8 bases. Unmatched junction bases numbered 4, after V lost 1 base and J lost 8 bases. Looked up from germline, CDR1 is LGHNA and CDR2 is YSLEER. This CDR3 contains 13 residues.

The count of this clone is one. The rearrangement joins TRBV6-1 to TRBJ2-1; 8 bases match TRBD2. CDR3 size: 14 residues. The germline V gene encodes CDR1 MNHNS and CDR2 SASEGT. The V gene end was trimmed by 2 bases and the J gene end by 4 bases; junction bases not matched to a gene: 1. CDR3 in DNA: TGTGCCAGCAGTGAACGGGGGGGGTACAATGAGCAGTTCTTC. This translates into CASSERGGYNEQFF.

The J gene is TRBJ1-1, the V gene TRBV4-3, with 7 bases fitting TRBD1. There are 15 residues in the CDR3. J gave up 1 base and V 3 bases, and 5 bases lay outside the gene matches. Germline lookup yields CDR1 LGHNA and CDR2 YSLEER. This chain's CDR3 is CASSHQGQTNTEAFF. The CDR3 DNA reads TGCGCCAGCAGCCACCAGGGACAGACGAACACTGAAGCTTTCTTT.

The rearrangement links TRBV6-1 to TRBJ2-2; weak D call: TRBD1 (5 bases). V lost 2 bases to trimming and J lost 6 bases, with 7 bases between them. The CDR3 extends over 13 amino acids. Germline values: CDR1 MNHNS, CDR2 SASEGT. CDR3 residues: CASSELGAGELFF. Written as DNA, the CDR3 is TGTGCCAGCAGTGAATTAGGGGCCGGGGAGCTGTTTTTT.

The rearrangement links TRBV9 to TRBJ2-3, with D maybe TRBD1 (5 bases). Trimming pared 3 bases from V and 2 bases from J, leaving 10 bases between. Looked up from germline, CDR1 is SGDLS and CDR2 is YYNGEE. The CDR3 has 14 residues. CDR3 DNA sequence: TGTGCCAGCAGCGCAGACAGAGCCACAGATACGCAGTATTTT. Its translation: CASSADRATDTQYF.

CDR3 protein: CASSKREELAGETQYF. The DNA of the CDR3 is TGTGCCAGCAGCAAAAGAGAGGAACTAGCGGGAGAGACCCAGTACTTC. The J gene is TRBJ2-5, the V gene TRBV21-1; the table's D call TRBD2 went unverified against the DNA. TRBV21-1 is reported as a pseudogene. CDR3 length: 16 amino acids.

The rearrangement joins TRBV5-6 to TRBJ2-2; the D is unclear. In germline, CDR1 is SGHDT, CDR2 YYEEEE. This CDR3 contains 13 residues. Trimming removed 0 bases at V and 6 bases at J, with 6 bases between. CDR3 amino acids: CASSLDEPGELFF. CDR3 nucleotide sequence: TGTGCCAGCAGCTTGGATGAGCCCGGGGAGCTGTTTTTT.

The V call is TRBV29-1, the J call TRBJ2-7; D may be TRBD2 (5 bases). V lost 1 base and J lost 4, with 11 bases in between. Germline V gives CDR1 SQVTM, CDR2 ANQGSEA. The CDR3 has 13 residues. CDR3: CSVEAGKDYEQYF. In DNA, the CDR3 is TGCAGCGTTGAAGCGGGGAAGGATTACGAGCAGTACTTC.

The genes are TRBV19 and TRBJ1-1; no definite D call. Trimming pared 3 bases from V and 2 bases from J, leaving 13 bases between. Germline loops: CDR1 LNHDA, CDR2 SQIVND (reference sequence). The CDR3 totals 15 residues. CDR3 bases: TGTGCCAGTAGTATTAGGCGGGGTATCAACACTGAAGCTTTCTTT. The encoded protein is CASSIRRGINTEAFF.

CDR3 sequence: CASSDGTGGYGYTF. The CDR3 bases are TGTGCCAGCAGTGACGGGACAGGGGGCTATGGCTACACCTTC. The genes are TRBV6-4 and TRBJ1-2; 11 nucleotides agree with TRBD1. This CDR3 is built from 14 residues. The J segment lost 4 bases and the V segment lost 2 bases, leaving 0 bases of the junction unmatched. The germline V gene encodes CDR1 MRHNA and CDR2 SNTAGT.

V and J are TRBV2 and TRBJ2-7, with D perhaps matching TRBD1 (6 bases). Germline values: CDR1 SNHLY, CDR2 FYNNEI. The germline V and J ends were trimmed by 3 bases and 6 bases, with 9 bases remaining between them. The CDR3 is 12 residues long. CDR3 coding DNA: TGTGCCAGCAGTGAGACAGGTTTCGAGCAGTACTTC. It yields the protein CASSETGFEQYF.

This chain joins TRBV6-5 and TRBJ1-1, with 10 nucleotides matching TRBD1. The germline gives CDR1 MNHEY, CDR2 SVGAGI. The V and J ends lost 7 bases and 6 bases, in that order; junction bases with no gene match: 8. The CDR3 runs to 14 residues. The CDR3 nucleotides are TGTGCCAGCACCCCGGGGACAGGGGCTCCTGAAGCTTTCTTT. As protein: CASTPGTGAPEAFF.

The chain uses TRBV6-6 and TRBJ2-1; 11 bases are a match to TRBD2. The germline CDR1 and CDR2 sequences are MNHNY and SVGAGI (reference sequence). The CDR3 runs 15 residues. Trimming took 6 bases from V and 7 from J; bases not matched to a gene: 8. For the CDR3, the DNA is TGTGCCAGCAGGCCACTAGCGGGAGCGTTAAATGAGCAGTTCTTC. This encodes CASRPLAGALNEQFF.

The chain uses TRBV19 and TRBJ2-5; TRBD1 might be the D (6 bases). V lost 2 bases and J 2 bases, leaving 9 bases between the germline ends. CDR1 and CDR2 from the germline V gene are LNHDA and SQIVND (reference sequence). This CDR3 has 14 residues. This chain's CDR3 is CASSITGLQETQYF. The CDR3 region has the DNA TGTGCCAGTAGTATAACAGGGCTACAAGAGACCCAGTACTTC.

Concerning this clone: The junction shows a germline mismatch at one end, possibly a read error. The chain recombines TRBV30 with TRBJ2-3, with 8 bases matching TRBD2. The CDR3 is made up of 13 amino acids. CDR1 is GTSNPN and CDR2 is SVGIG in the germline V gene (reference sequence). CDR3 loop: CAWSVGSTGGPSF. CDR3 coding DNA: TGTGCCTGGAGTGTCGGATCAACGGGAGGGCCCTCATTT.

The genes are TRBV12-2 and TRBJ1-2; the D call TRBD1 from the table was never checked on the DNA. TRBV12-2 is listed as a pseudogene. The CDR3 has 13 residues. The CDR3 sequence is CASRLDRDYGYTF. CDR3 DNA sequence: TGTGCAAGTCGCTTGGACAGGGACTATGGCTACACCTTC.

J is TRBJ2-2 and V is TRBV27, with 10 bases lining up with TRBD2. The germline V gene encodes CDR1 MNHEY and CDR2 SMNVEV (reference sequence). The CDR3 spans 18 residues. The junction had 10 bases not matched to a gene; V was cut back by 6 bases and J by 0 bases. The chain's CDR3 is CASSDPTSGEANTGELFF. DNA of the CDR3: TGTGCCAGCAGCGACCCTACTAGCGGGGAGGCGAACACCGGGGAGCTGTTTTTT.

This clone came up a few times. This CDR3 is CASSLGLEGYEQYF. The CDR3 bases are TGTGCCAGCAGCTTGGGACTAGAAGGCTACGAGCAGTACTTC. The chain is built from TRBV7-2 and TRBJ2-7, with 8 bases matching TRBD2. This CDR3 comprises 14 residues. Germline values: CDR1 SGHTA, CDR2 FQGNSA. Losses at the gene ends were 3 bases for V and 3 bases for J; bases not matched to a gene: 4. Complete variable domain (other parts from reference TRBV7-2 and TRBJ2-7): GAGVSQSPSNKVTEKGKDVELRCDPISGHTALYWYRQSLGQGLEFLIYFQGNSAPDKSGLPSDRFSAERTGGSVSTLTIQRTQQEDSAVYLCASSLGLEGYEQYFGPGTRLTVT.

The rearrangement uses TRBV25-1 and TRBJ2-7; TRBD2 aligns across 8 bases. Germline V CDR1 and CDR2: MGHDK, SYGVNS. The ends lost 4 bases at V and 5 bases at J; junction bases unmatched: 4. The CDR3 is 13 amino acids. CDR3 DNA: TGTGCCAGCAGTGCAGCGGGAGCGGACGAGCAGTACTTC. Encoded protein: CASSAAGADEQYF.

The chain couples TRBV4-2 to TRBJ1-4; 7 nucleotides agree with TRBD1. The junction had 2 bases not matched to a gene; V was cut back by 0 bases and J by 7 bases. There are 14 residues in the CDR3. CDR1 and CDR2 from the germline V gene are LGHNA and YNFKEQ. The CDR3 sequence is CASSQERQGEKLFF. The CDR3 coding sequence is TGTGCCAGCAGCCAAGAACGACAGGGTGAAAAACTGTTTTTT.

CDR3 nucleotide sequence: TGTGCCAGCAGTTCGGCGGGAAGGACAGATACGCAGTATTTT. This codes for CASSSAGRTDTQYF. V usage is TRBV6-5 and J usage is TRBJ2-3; D might be TRBD2 (6 bases). The CDR3 contains 14 residues. Germline V CDR1 and CDR2: MNHEY, SVGAGI. V lost 4 bases and J 3 bases, leaving 11 bases between the germline ends.

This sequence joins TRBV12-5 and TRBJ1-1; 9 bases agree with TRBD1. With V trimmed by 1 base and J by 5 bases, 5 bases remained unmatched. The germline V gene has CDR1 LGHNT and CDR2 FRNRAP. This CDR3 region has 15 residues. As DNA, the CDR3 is TGTGCTAGTGGTTTGGGGACAGGGGCGCTAACTGAAGCTTTCTTT. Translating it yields CASGLGTGALTEAFF.

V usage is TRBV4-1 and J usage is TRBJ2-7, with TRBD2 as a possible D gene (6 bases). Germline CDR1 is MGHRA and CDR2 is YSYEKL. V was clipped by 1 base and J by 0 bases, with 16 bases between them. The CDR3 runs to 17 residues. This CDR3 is CASSQAAGLALSYEQYF. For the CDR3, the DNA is TGCGCCAGCAGCCAAGCCGCGGGGCTAGCCCTCTCCTACGAGCAGTACTTC.

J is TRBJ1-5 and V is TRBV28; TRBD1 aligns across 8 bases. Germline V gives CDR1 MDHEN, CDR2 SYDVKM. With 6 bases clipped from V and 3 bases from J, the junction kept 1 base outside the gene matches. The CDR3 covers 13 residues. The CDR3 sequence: CASRDRANQPQHF. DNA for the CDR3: TGTGCCAGCAGGGACAGGGCCAATCAGCCCCAGCATTTT.